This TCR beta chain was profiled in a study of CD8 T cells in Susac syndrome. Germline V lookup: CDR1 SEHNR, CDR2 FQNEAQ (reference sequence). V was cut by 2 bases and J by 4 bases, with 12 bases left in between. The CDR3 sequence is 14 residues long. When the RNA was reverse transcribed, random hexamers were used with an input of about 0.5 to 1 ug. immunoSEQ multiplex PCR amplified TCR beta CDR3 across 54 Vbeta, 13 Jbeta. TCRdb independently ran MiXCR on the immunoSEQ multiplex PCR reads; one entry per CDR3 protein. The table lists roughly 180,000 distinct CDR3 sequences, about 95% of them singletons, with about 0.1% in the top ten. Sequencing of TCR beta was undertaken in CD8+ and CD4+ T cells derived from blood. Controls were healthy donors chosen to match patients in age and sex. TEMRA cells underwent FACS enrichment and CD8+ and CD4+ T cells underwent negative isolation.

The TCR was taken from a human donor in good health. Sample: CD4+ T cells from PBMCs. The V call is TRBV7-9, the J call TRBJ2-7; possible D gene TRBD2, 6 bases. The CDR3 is CASSLSATSYEQYF. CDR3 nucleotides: TGTGCCAGCAGCTTAAGTGCGACTAGTTACGAGCAGTACTTC.